The rows below give T cell receptor beta chains drawn from one sample of a study of blood T cell repertoires in COVID-19. Only in-frame clones appear in the TCRdb table, and some are missing; sequencing was by immunoSEQ multiplex PCR. The repertoire holds about 250,000 clones, with over 75% as singletons. The sequencing sample was made of peripheral blood. Receptors were obtained from a woman aged 30 to 39 with acute or convalescent COVID-19. Each CDR3 is given with its conserved first and last residue. The order of the fields is V gene, D gene, J gene, clone size, CDR3 protein, CDR3 DNA. The D gene is left open where the match is weak. Clone sizes are given selectively: once, few, many, or a class where the clone is expanded.

TRBV19,NA,TRBJ2-7,NA,CASSRGRGSYEQYF,TGTGCCAGTAGTAGGGGGCGCGGCTCCTACGAGCAGTACTTC
TRBV7-6,TRBD1,TRBJ2-7,NA,CASSLLGQGAYEQYF,TGTGCCAGCAGCCTATTAGGCCAGGGGGCCTACGAGCAGTACTTC
TRBV27,TRBD2,TRBJ2-1,once,CASSLSVAGGSEQFF,TGTGCCAGCAGTTTATCGGTAGCGGGAGGCAGTGAGCAGTTCTTC
TRBV9,NA,TRBJ2-2,NA,CASSVVVSSNTGELFF,TGTGCCAGCAGCGTAGTCGTGAGTTCGAACACCGGGGAGCTGTTTTTT
TRBV15,TRBD1,TRBJ2-7,NA,CATSRGGQGAYEQYF,TGTGCCACCAGCAGAGGCGGACAGGGGGCCTACGAGCAGTACTTC
TRBV5-6,TRBD2,TRBJ2-5,NA,CASSLGASGRPQETQYF,TGTGCCAGCAGCTTGGGGGCTAGCGGGAGGCCCCAAGAGACCCAGTACTTC
TRBV6-5,TRBD2,TRBJ2-1,NA,CASGLALYEQFF,TGTGCCAGCGGACTAGCTCTTTATGAGCAGTTCTTC
TRBV6-6,NA,TRBJ2-4,NA,CASSTDAPKNIQYF,TGTGCCAGCAGTACAGATGCACCCAAAAACATTCAGTACTTC
TRBV11-2,NA,TRBJ2-7,NA,CASSLITTYEQYF,TGTGCCAGCAGCTTAATAACAACCTACGAGCAGTACTTC
TRBV5-4,TRBD2,TRBJ2-1,NA,CASSLELGLAGDNEQFF,TGTGCCAGCAGCTTGGAGTTAGGTCTAGCGGGAGACAATGAGCAGTTCTTC
TRBV18,TRBD1,TRBJ2-7,once,CASSPARGIYEQYF,TGTGCCAGCTCACCGGCCAGGGGGATATACGAGCAGTACTTC
TRBV6-6,TRBD2,TRBJ2-7,NA,CASSSGRAYEQYF,TGTGCCAGCAGTAGCGGGAGGGCCTACGAGCAGTACTTC
TRBV29-1,NA,TRBJ1-2,NA,CSVATAELANYGYTF,TGCAGCGTTGCCACGGCGGAGCTAGCTAACTATGGCTACACCTTC
TRBV19,NA,TRBJ2-2,NA,CASMIGTPQTGELFF,TGTGCCAGTATGATCGGGACACCCCAAACCGGGGAGCTGTTTTTT
TRBV2,NA,TRBJ2-7,NA,CASRTTGTTYEQYF,TGTGCCAGCAGGACAACAGGGACTACCTACGAGCAGTACTTC
TRBV11-2,NA,TRBJ2-1,NA,CASSSKDSFPYNEQFF,TGTGCCAGCAGCTCCAAGGACAGTTTCCCCTACAATGAGCAGTTCTTC
TRBV6-6,NA,TRBJ1-2,NA,CASSLQGDYGYTF,TGTGCCAGCAGTCTACAGGGTGACTATGGCTACACCTTC
TRBV7-2,NA,TRBJ2-4,NA,CASSFDRLGNIQYF,TGTGCCAGCAGCTTCGACAGGTTGGGGAACATTCAGTACTTC